These T cell receptor beta chains were read from a single sample in a study of glioma-infiltrating T cells. TCRdb redid the calling of the multiplex PCR reads with MiXCR, one entry per CDR3 protein. The sample gives fewer than 500,000 distinct CDR3 sequences, approximately 42% of which show up once; around 12% is in the top ten. The specimen was glioma tissue, nonneoplastic brain tissue, or PBMCs (not recorded which). These receptors originate from a human donor with low-grade glioma or glioblastoma, undergoing nonglioma brain surgery, or in good health (not recorded which). Each CDR3 is given with its conserved first and last residue. D genes are given only for firm matches. Size tells how often a clone was seen (once, few, many) or the class of an expanded clone, and some rows leave it out.

clone_size,d_call,v_call,j_call,cdr3_aa,cdr3_nt
.,.,TRBV7-2,TRBJ2-5,CASSLREAGDQETQYF,TGTGCCAGCAGCTTAAGGGAGGCAGGAGACCAAGAGACCCAGTACTTC
.,TRBD1,TRBV7-9,TRBJ2-4,CASSSRGLAKNIQYF,TGTGCCAGCAGCTCCAGGGGGCTAGCCAAAAACATTCAGTACTTC
many,TRBD1,TRBV6-6,TRBJ2-2,CASSYSYGQATGELFF,TGTGCCAGCAGTTACTCGTACGGACAGGCAACCGGGGAGCTGTTTTTT
many,.,TRBV6-1,TRBJ2-3,CASSEAPGPGTQYF,TGTGCCAGCAGTGAAGCCCCGGGGCCAGGTACGCAGTATTTT
many,.,TRBV27,TRBJ1-1,CASRRQFGAEAFF,TGTGCCAGCAGGAGGCAGTTCGGGGCTGAAGCTTTCTTT
few,TRBD2,TRBV20-1,TRBJ2-7,CSAARWLAGGHSEQYF,TGCAGTGCTGCGAGATGGCTAGCGGGAGGGCATTCGGAGCAGTACTTC
.,TRBD2,TRBV4-3,TRBJ2-7,CASSQDRPSGSYEQYF,TGCGCCAGCAGCCAAGATAGGCCTAGCGGGAGTTACGAGCAGTACTTC
.,.,TRBV2,TRBJ1-5,CASSEDRSYQPQHF,TGTGCCAGCAGTGAAGACAGGAGTTATCAGCCCCAGCATTTT
many,.,TRBV7-2,TRBJ2-3,CASSLTGVGTDTQYF,TGTGCCAGCAGCTTAACGGGAGTGGGCACAGATACGCAGTATTTT
once,TRBD1,TRBV6-1,TRBJ2-1,CASSQPGQSYNEQFF,TGTGCCAGCAGTCAACCGGGACAGTCTTACAATGAGCAGTTCTTC
few,TRBD1,TRBV6-1,TRBJ2-7,CASSKQGVYEQYF,TGTGCCAGCAGCAAACAGGGGGTCTACGAGCAGTACTTC
many,.,TRBV27,TRBJ2-5,CASNPLSGSQETQYF,TGTGCCAGCAACCCGCTTTCAGGGAGTCAAGAGACCCAGTACTTC
many,TRBD1,TRBV27,TRBJ2-7,CASSTYRGHEQYF,TGTGCCAGCAGTACATACAGGGGCCACGAGCAGTACTTC
many,.,TRBV27,TRBJ2-2,CASSDQNTGELFF,TGTGCCAGCAGTGACCAGAACACCGGGGAGCTGTTTTTC
many,TRBD1,TRBV7-2,TRBJ1-5,CASSYGTGGLAQHF,TGTGCCAGCAGCTACGGGACAGGGGGTTTGGCCCAGCATTTT
few,.,TRBV7-8,TRBJ1-1,CASSPRGGQWNTEAFF,TGTGCCAGCAGCCCCCGGGGGGGCCAGTGGAACACTGAAGCTTTCTTT
.,.,TRBV24-1,TRBJ2-2,CATSPAEKGVTGELFF,TGTGCCACCAGTCCCGCTGAAAAGGGGGTTACCGGGGAGCTGTTTTTT
.,.,TRBV6-1,TRBJ2-7,CASSPRRNSGIYEQYF,TGTGCCAGCAGTCCTCGGAGAAATAGCGGTATATACGAGCAGTACTTC
many,.,TRBV15,TRBJ2-3,CATSRAGQGDTQYF,TGTGCCACCAGCAGAGCGGGGCAAGGAGATACGCAGTATTTT
.,.,TRBV5-1,TRBJ1-3,CASSLGLPGNTIYF,TGCGCCAGCAGCTTGGGCCTTCCAGGAAACACCATATATTTT
.,.,TRBV20-1,TRBJ1-1,CSGGQTGRNTEAFF,TGCAGTGGTGGGCAGACAGGTCGGAACACTGAAGCTTTCTTT
many,TRBD2,TRBV20-1,TRBJ2-1,CSARLAGDHYNEQFF,TGCAGTGCTAGATTAGCGGGAGATCACTACAATGAGCAGTTCTTC
.,.,TRBV6-6,TRBJ1-2,CASSYSMLETNYGYTF,TGTGCCAGCAGTTACTCGATGTTGGAGACTAACTATGGCTACACCTTC
many,.,TRBV6-2/TRBV6-3,TRBJ1-1,CASSYSPQNTEAFF,TGTGCCAGCAGTTACAGTCCTCAGAACACTGAAGCTTTCTTT